This section outlines one T cell receptor beta chain sequence together with its context. This specimen belongs to a study of blood T cell repertoires in COVID-19. Study at large: Whether acute or convalescent, the COVID-19 samples came from the United States, Italy and Spain.

CDR1 is LGHDT, CDR2 YNNKEL, per germline (reference sequence). The CDR3 spans 15 residues. J gave up 4 bases and V 5 bases, and 6 bases lay outside the gene matches. The table came from immunoSEQ multiplex PCR; TCRdb's copy has only in-frame clones and leaves some out. The data hold 130,000 to 150,000 clones, with approximately 80% observed a single time. The sequenced sample consisted of peripheral blood. The chain recombines TRBV3-1 (or the pseudogene TRBV3-2) with TRBJ2-1, with 9 nucleotides matching TRBD1. This TCR was recovered from a woman aged 80 or older in a cohort sampled during active or convalescent COVID-19. The CDR3 DNA follows: TGTGCCAGCAGCTTACAGGGGGCGCGTTACAATGAGCAGTTCTTC. As protein: CASSLQGARYNEQFF.